Sequencing of this T cell receptor beta chain was carried out in a study of T cell repertoires in aging, cancer and after chemotherapy. The template was genomic DNA from peripheral blood, not RNA. A mixed TRB-A/B primer pool amplified rearranged TRB by multiplex touch-down PCR. TCRdb independently ran MiXCR on the multiplex PCR reads; one entry per CDR3 protein. The sample contains over 10,000 distinct CDR3 sequences, under 30% of which appear only once. V was shortened by 2 bases and J by 8 bases, with 12 bases between the two germline ends. Germline values: CDR1 SEHNR, CDR2 FQNEAQ (reference sequence). This CDR3 contains 13 residues.

The chain recombines TRBV7-9 with TRBJ1-2, with D tentatively TRBD1 (5 bases). This receptor was taken from a human donor in good health. Sequencing was performed on blood. The CDR3 sequence: CASSLQGMDGYTF. In nucleotides, the CDR3 is TGTGCCAGCAGCTTACAGGGCATGGACGGCTACACCTTC.